A single TCR beta chain is shown here with its context. Its recognized antigen is unknown. Per-nucleotide qualities are absent, and no much larger clonotype sits a single base away. From cysteine to phenylalanine, the CDR3 is 12 amino acids long. Only the CDR3 region is kept as DNA, spanning 36 bases read in frame from base 1. CDR1 and CDR2 (MDHEN, SYDVKM) derive from the germline V gene. The junction shows trimming of 4 bases on V and 7 bases on J, plus 8 bases between the germline ends. The sample belongs to a study of shared clonotypes between healthy human individuals (TCRdb year 2020). Study-level background: The cohort included three men and a couple of women between 18 and 49 years of age. For each donor, CD4 naive and CD4 memory were each run on three plates, CD8 naive on two plates, and CD8 memory on one plate. Blood TCR repertoires of five healthy adults were deeply sequenced to estimate repertoire size and the extent of clonotype sharing between individuals. To increase sequencing depth and limit assay-specific biases, different laboratories used diverse techniques to prepare libraries and sequence TCR repertoires. Leukapheresis yielded between about 0.85 and 10 billion PBMCs per donor.

TCR CDR3 regions were amplified from genomic DNA by multiplex PCR using the deep immunoSEQ assay. Genomic DNA extracted from each cell subset was distributed evenly over all wells of several immunoSEQ 96-well plates, and each plate served as one replicate. For sorted subsets, approximately 200 ng of genomic DNA, equivalent to 25,000 to 35,000 T cell genomes, went into each replicate PCR. The purified libraries were quantified using a Qubit 3.0 fluorometer, sized with a Bioanalyzer 2100, and then quantified again using the KAPA Library Quantification kit. Every immunoSEQ 96-well plate was sequenced on a separate single-read 150-cycle Illumina NextSeq 550 flow cell. Regarding the original processing steps: Because the immunoSEQ output included only junctional sequences and no quality scores, the filtering could not be the same as the filtering used for full-length reads. To assign V/J genes and CDR3, sequences were annotated using PyIR, a Python wrapper for IgBLAST v1.9, with IMGT germline references. Reads were filtered out if the reads had weak V/J assignments (E-value above 1e-6), no CDR3, stop codons, out-of-frame junctions, or ambiguous translated residues. V3J clonotypes were defined as sequences sharing the same inferred V gene, J gene, and CDR3 amino acid sequence. Percentage overlap between repertoires was computed as shared unique clonotypes divided by the size of the smaller repertoire. RTK rarefaction, the Chao1 estimator, and Recon v2.1 estimates of unobserved clonotypes were used to assess repertoire richness. For all TCRbeta clonotypes obtained by the gDNA method from a few donors, generation probabilities were computed with OLGA. TCRdb re-hosts the immuneACCESS table, in-frame sequences only. Its copies lack some clones; in the studies checked, an unresolved V gene accounts for under half of them, and the cause for the rest is not known. The V and J calls and the clone size are those of that table, but D and trimming were determined from the DNA. Present in this sample are about 2.4 million clones, 90% to 95% of which were seen just once. The ten biggest clones cover around 0.4% of the sample.

The donors were healthy, HIV-negative adults with no recently reported acute infections or vaccinations. All donors were Caucasian adults living in Nashville, Tennessee, USA. Magnetic negative selection was used to enrich CD4+ T cells, after which naive cells were positively selected on CD45RA and the negative fraction became the memory subset. Blood was collected by leukapheresis, and PBMCs were isolated by Ficoll-Histopaque density gradient centrifugation and then cryopreserved in liquid nitrogen vapor phase. Purity and quantity of every magnetically sorted T cell population were checked by analytical flow cytometry. Genomic DNA was isolated from each sorted fraction and quantified by UV absorbance on a Nanodrop 2000c. Points the paper makes about the study in general: Sampling was restricted to blood, and TCR repertoires in tissues likely differ from the TCR repertoires found in blood. Pairwise subsampling led to the expectation that sequencing depth would affect the degree of clonotype sharing among donors. Because the study included a small number of donors, the genetic and exposure-history diversity represented was limited. Naive subsets generally had larger estimated clonotype richness than memory subsets did. When several donors were compared, the shared fraction of clonotypes was roughly 5% for naive CD4, approximately 3.5% for naive CD8, more than 2% for memory CD4, and approximately 0.4% for memory CD8. Clonotypes shared by all four sorted-subset donors showed higher generation probabilities than non-shared clonotypes. Incomplete sequencing was indicated by rarefaction of sorted-subset datasets, despite the large sequencing depth.

The V and J segments used are TRBV28 and TRBJ2-4; the D gene lacks a confident call. This sequence originates from a man between 18 and 29 years old in good health. Some clones in this sample may be carry-over from other donors' samples. The sequencing input was naive CD4+ T cells from PBMCs. The cell subset or site label, read with the paper, signifies: CD45RA+ positively selected. CDR3 protein: CASSSDGNIQYF. The bases are TGTGCCAGCAGTTCCGACGGGAACATTCAGTACTTC.